In this sample, the clone carrying this T cell receptor (beta chain) turned up a few times. Per the study methods: Quantification of nucleated cells was approximated via reference gene primer amplification. Sequencing used immunoSEQ multiplex PCR; TCRdb keeps in-frame clones, though not all of them. That table supplies the V and J calls and clone size; D and trimming were determined from the DNA. The data show some 260,000 clones, around 82% seen once. The data belong to a study of blood T cell repertoires in COVID-19. Study background: The United States, Italy and Spain provided the acute and convalescent COVID-19 samples. From T cells, B-cell-depleted T cells, or PBMCs came the material, which was cDNA or gDNA.

In germline, CDR1 is SGHTS, CDR2 YDEGEE. The V end was cut by 0 bases, the J end by 3 bases, with 13 bases between. This CDR3 region has 16 residues. The chain employs TRBV5-8 and TRBJ2-1; no definite D call. The TCR was taken from a woman in her late teens or twenties with acute or convalescent COVID-19. Input material: peripheral blood. The CDR3 DNA is TGTGCCAGCAGCTTGGGTAGACTGGTCGGCTACAATGAGCAGTTCTTC. Translating it yields CASSLGRLVGYNEQFF.